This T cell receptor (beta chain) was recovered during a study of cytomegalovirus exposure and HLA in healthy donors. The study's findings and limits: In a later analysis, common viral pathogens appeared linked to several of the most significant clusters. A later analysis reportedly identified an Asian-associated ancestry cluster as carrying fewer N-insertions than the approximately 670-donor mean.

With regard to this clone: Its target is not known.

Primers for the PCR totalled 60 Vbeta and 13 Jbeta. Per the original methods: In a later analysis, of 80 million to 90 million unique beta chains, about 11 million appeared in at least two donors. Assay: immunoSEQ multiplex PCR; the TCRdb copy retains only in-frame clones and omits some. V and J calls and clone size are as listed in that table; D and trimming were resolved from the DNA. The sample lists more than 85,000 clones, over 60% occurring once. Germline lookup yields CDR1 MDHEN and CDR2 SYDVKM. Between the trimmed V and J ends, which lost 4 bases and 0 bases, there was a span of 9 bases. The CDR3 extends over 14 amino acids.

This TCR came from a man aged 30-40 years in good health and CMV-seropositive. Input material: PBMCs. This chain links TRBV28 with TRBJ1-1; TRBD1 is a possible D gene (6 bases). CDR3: CASSSGALNTEAFF. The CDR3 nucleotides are TGTGCCAGCAGTTCAGGGGCTTTGAACACTGAAGCTTTCTTT.